This T cell receptor beta chain was captured in a study of cytomegalovirus exposure and HLA in healthy donors. Notes on the study in general: TCR beta chains numbering about 160 were designated cytomegalovirus-associated.

This clone was counted between two and nine times. Its antigen remains unidentified. Unrecorded immune exposures were likely, despite nominal health at sampling. Germline CDR1 is LNHDA and CDR2 is SQIVND (reference sequence). Trimming cost V 5 bases and J 8 bases, with 7 bases left between them. This CDR3 region has 11 residues. 60 Vbeta and 13 Jbeta primers were used in PCR. Some clones are missing from TCRdb's copy, which holds only in-frame ones; the method was immunoSEQ multiplex PCR. The profile shows 85,000 to 100,000 clones, around 67% of them singletons. This TCR was sampled from a human donor in good health. Sample: PBMCs. The rearrangement joins TRBV19 to TRBJ2-1; D remains ambiguous. CDR3 sequence: CASSAYYEQFF. The CDR3 nucleotides read TGTGCCAGTAGTGCGTACTATGAGCAGTTCTTC.